This section outlines one T cell receptor beta chain sequence together with its context. This beta chain is an unintended read in a library built for alpha chains; its size means little. TCRdb reprocessed the 5' RACE reads via MiXCR and lists one record per CDR3 protein. The table shows around 10,000 distinct CDR3 sequences, with 3% to 5% occurring only once. Time point given: sample taken at primary tumor resection. In each case, whole RNA from tumor, nontumor lung or frozen PBMC was sequenced unsorted. Samples were obtained from 65 to 80 donors, all untreated early-stage non-small cell lung cancer patients. This entry comes from a study of spatial heterogeneity in lung cancer. As for the study in general: More than nine raw reads, on average, carried each unique TCR and UMI combination.

Germline V gene lookup returns CDR1 DFQATT and CDR2 SNEGSKA (reference sequence). This CDR3 has 15 amino acids. V lost 2 bases, J lost 3 bases, and 7 bases stayed unmatched. The sequenced sample was normal lung tissue next to the tumor, obtained at surgery. This clonotype originated in a male donor with early-stage non-small cell lung cancer. The chain uses TRBV20-1 and TRBJ2-3; TRBD2 aligns across 8 bases. This CDR3 is CSARLAGGRTDTQYF. As DNA, the CDR3 is TGCAGTGCTAGATTGGCGGGGGGCCGGACAGATACGCAGTATTTT.